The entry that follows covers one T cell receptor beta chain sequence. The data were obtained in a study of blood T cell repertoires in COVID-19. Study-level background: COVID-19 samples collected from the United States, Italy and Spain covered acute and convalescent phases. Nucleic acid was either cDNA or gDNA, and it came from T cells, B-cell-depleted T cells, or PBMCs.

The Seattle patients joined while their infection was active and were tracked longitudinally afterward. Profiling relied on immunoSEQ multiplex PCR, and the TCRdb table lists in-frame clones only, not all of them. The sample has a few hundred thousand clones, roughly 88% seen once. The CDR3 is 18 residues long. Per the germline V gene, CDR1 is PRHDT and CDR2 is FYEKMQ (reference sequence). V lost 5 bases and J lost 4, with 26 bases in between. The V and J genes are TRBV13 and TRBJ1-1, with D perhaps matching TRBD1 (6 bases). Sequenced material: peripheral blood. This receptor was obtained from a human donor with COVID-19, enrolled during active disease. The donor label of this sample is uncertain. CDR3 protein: CASSPAVGLERGTTEAFF. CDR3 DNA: TGTGCCAGCAGCCCAGCGGTAGGCCTCGAAAGGGGGACCACTGAAGCTTTCTTT.